A selection of T cell receptor beta chains follows, all from one sample in a study of T-cell reconstitution after alpha-beta-depleted transplantation in children. TCRdb used MiXCR to reprocess the PCR reads, holding one entry per CDR3 protein. The sample includes fewer than 700,000 distinct CDR3 sequences, 23% seen only once; the top ten take 13% to 15%. This material consisted of PBMCs, mostly from graft donor cells, taken 360 days after TCRalphabeta/CD19-depleted stem cell transplant. The receptors come from a boy in the first two years of life who had a stem cell transplant for acute myeloid leukemia, so the T cells may come from the graft donor. Both conserved end residues are part of each CDR3. The order of the fields is V gene, J gene, clone size, D gene, CDR3 DNA, CDR3 protein. A D gene is named only where the DNA matches it firmly. Size is omitted from some rows. Given values are once, few, many or a class for expanded clones.

TRBV12-3/TRBV12-4	TRBJ2-5	many	.	TGTGCCAGCAGTCCCCTGGGGCGACAGACGGAGACCCAGTACTTC	CASSPLGRQTETQYF
TRBV15	TRBJ2-1	many	.	TGTGCCACCAGCAGCCCGACCCCTGGGAATGAGCAGTTCTTC	CATSSPTPGNEQFF
TRBV2	TRBJ2-5	.	.	TGTGCCAGCATGTCAGGCCCAGAGACCCAGTACTTC	CASMSGPETQYF
TRBV6-5	TRBJ2-2	few	.	TGTGCCAGCAGTTACTCGAGGAAGTGGGAGCTGTTTTTT	CASSYSRKWELFF
TRBV10-2	TRBJ1-1	.	.	TGCGCCAGCAGTAGCATGCCCCGGCGACGGTTGAACACTGAAGCTTTCTTT	CASSSMPRRRLNTEAFF
TRBV5-1	TRBJ2-1	.	.	TGCGCCAGCAGCCTCCCGACAGTCTCCTACAATGAGCAGTTCTTC	CASSLPTVSYNEQFF
TRBV18	TRBJ2-2	few	.	TGTGCCAGCTCCCCCCTCGGCAGGGGTGCCTTCACCGGGGAGCTGTTTTTT	CASSPLGRGAFTGELFF
TRBV5-1	TRBJ1-2	few	.	TGCGCCAGCAGCGATGGCTGGGGAGGCGATGGCTACACCTTC	CASSDGWGGDGYTF
TRBV20-1	TRBJ2-1	many	TRBD2	TGCAGTGCAAGGACTAGCGGGGGCCTCTACAATGAGCAGTTCTTC	CSARTSGGLYNEQFF
TRBV12-3/TRBV12-4	TRBJ2-7	.	.	TGTGCCAGCAGTCTACCCTACTACGAGCAGTACTTC	CASSLPYYEQYF
TRBV20-1	TRBJ2-5	few	TRBD1	TGCAGTGCTGTTCCCGGGACAGGCCAAGAGACCCAGTACTTC	CSAVPGTGQETQYF
TRBV24-1	TRBJ2-2	many	.	TGTGCCATCCCTGGGGGAGAGGACACCGGGGAGCTGTTTTTT	CAIPGGEDTGELFF
TRBV29-1	TRBJ2-1	.	TRBD2	TGCAGCGTTGAAGGGTCGGGCGGGGGGCGAATAAGGAGCTCCTACAATGAGCAGTTCTTC	CSVEGSGGGRIRSSYNEQFF
TRBV20-1	TRBJ2-3	.	TRBD2	TGCAGTGCTAGGGCCGTCGGCGCGGGGGGGCCGCTAAACACAGATACGCAGTATTTT	CSARAVGAGGPLNTDTQYF
TRBV29-1	TRBJ2-5	many	.	TGCAGCGTTGAGCAGCTAGCGTACCAAGAGACCCAGTACTTC	CSVEQLAYQETQYF
TRBV15	TRBJ2-3	many	.	TGTGCCACCAGCAGGTGGGGATTCACAGATACGCAGTATTTT	CATSRWGFTDTQYF
TRBV18	TRBJ1-1	.	.	TGTGCCAGCTCTCCGGGACACGGGGACGGGAACACTGAAGCTTTCTTT	CASSPGHGDGNTEAFF
TRBV4-2	TRBJ1-1	many	.	TGTGCCAGCAGCCAAGCGGAGGGGCCGAACACTGAAGCTTTCTTT	CASSQAEGPNTEAFF
TRBV12-3/TRBV12-4	TRBJ2-3	.	.	TGTGCCAGCAGTTTAGAGGCCAGAGGGAAGGATACGCAGTATTTT	CASSLEARGKDTQYF
TRBV12-3/TRBV12-4	TRBJ2-5	.	.	TGTGCCACCACCCCAGGAGGGTGGAGAGAGACCCAGTACTTC	CATTPGGWRETQYF
TRBV2	TRBJ2-3	many	TRBD1	TGTGCCAGCAGACCAACCGGGACAGGGTACACAGATACGCAGTATTTT	CASRPTGTGYTDTQYF
TRBV20-1	TRBJ2-1	few	.	TGCAGTGCAGTGCAGTACCGGGCCAGGGAGCAGTTCTTC	CSAVQYRAREQFF
TRBV7-6	TRBJ2-5	few	TRBD1	TGTGCCAGCAGCGGCACCCGGGACAGCCAAGAGACCCAGTACTTC	CASSGTRDSQETQYF
TRBV20-1	TRBJ2-1	.	.	TGCAGTGCTATCGACGAAGCCTATGAGCAGTTCTTC	CSAIDEAYEQFF
TRBV20-1	TRBJ2-3	few	.	TGCAGTGCTAGGGCCCCCTTGGGGGGGGGCGGCACAGATACGCAGTATTTT	CSARAPLGGGGTDTQYF
TRBV12-5	TRBJ2-7	.	.	TGTGCTAGTGGTTTGCCCCCTCGGGAGCAGTACTTC	CASGLPPREQYF
TRBV7-2	TRBJ1-1	.	TRBD1	TGTGCCAGCAGCGTCAGGGGGCGTAGCGGGGTTGAAGCTTTCTTT	CASSVRGRSGVEAFF
TRBV29-1	TRBJ1-1	many	.	TGCAGCGTTGAAGGGGTCAGCACTGAAGCTTTCTTT	CSVEGVSTEAFF
TRBV7-8	TRBJ2-3	.	TRBD1	TGTGCCAGCAGCCTCAACCCGGGACAGGCCACAGATACGCAGTATTTT	CASSLNPGQATDTQYF
TRBV4-3	TRBJ2-1	.	.	TGCGCCAGCAGCCCTTCTAGCGTATGGAGCTCCTACAATGAGCAGTTCTTC	CASSPSSVWSSYNEQFF
TRBV7-7	TRBJ2-3	few	.	TGTGCCAGCAGCACCCGACAGACAGATACGCAGTATTTT	CASSTRQTDTQYF
TRBV11-1	TRBJ2-3	many	TRBD2	TGTGCCAGCAGCTTAGCGTTCGGCAGGAGCGGGGGGGCAAATACGCAGTATTTT	CASSLAFGRSGGANTQYF
TRBV18	TRBJ2-5	many	TRBD2	TGTGCCAGCTCACCATCGCAAACTAGCGTCGAGACCCAGTACTTC	CASSPSQTSVETQYF
TRBV15	TRBJ2-3	many	.	TGTGCCACCAGCAGAGATCCAGATACGCAGTATTTT	CATSRDPDTQYF
TRBV6-5	TRBJ1-2	few	TRBD1	TGTGCCAGCAGTTACCGGGGACAGTATGGCTACACCTTC	CASSYRGQYGYTF
TRBV24-1	TRBJ2-3	.	.	TGTGCCACCAGTGATTGGGGACACCTCACAGATACGCAGTATTTT	CATSDWGHLTDTQYF
TRBV20-1	TRBJ1-5	.	.	TGCAGTGCTAGAGATATGGGGCAGCCCCAGCATTTT	CSARDMGQPQHF
TRBV5-1	TRBJ1-6	once	.	TGCGCCAGCAGCTTTGGTGAAGATAGCTCCTATAATTCACCCCTCCACTTT	CASSFGEDSSYNSPLHF
TRBV7-8	TRBJ1-5	many	.	TGTGCCAGCAGCTTCCTCGGGGCATACCCAGATCAGCCCCAGCATTTT	CASSFLGAYPDQPQHF
TRBV7-2	TRBJ2-5	.	TRBD1	TGTGCCAGCAGCCGGACAGGGCAAGGGGAGACCCAGTACTTC	CASSRTGQGETQYF
TRBV13	TRBJ1-6	.	.	TGTGCCAGCAGCTTCAACAGGATCCGTAATTCACCCCTCCACTTT	CASSFNRIRNSPLHF
TRBV6-5	TRBJ2-3	many	TRBD2	TGTGCCAGCAGTCGGACTAGCGGGGATTCAAATTTAGGAGATACGCAGTATTTT	CASSRTSGDSNLGDTQYF
TRBV3-1	TRBJ1-5	many	.	TGTGCCAGCAGCCAAGATCTGCCAGGTGGGCAGCCCCAGCATTTT	CASSQDLPGGQPQHF
TRBV9	TRBJ2-2	.	TRBD1	TGTGCCAGCAGAGGGGACAGTGGCACCGGGGAGCTGTTTTTT	CASRGDSGTGELFF
TRBV28	TRBJ2-5	few	.	TGTGCCAGCAGCAGACACAGGGCCCCGGAGACCTTC	CASSRHRAPETF
TRBV20-1	TRBJ2-1	.	.	TGCAGTGCTAGAGCCTACCTCCGGGTAAATGAGCAGTTCTTC	CSARAYLRVNEQFF
TRBV6-1	TRBJ2-4	.	.	TGTGCCAGCCGCCCGCCCCAGGCAAGGGCCAAAAACATTCAGTACTTC	CASRPPQARAKNIQYF
TRBV7-6	TRBJ2-7	.	.	TGTGCCAGCAGCTTAGGCTTGGAACATTACGAGCAGTACTTC	CASSLGLEHYEQYF
TRBV20-1	TRBJ2-1	.	TRBD1	TGCAGTGCTAGGGGGGACAGGGGTTCGAATGAGCAGTTCTTC	CSARGDRGSNEQFF
TRBV5-1	TRBJ2-1	.	TRBD2	TGCGCCAGCAGCTTGAGGGTAGCGGGGGTATACAATGAGCAGTTCTTC	CASSLRVAGVYNEQFF
TRBV6-5	TRBJ2-5	few	TRBD1	TGTGCCAGCAGTTACTCCCGCCCTGGACAGGGCAGGGTGAGAGAGACCCAGTACTTC	CASSYSRPGQGRVRETQYF
TRBV6-5	TRBJ2-2	.	.	TGTGCCAGCAGTTACAGGGGCAAAAACACCGGGGAGCTGTTTTTT	CASSYRGKNTGELFF